This TCR beta chain was sequenced during a study of T cell responses to AZD1222 COVID-19 vaccine. On the study more broadly: Second-dose intervals near 4 or 12 weeks were combined.

Assay: immunoSEQ multiplex PCR; the TCRdb copy retains only in-frame clones and omits some. This table holds more than 100,000 clones, around 92% found once. Germline CDR1 is WSHSY and CDR2 is SAAADI. There are 16 residues in the CDR3. Trimming removed 5 bases at V and 6 bases at J, with 23 bases between. General observations from the study: Possibly, clonal diversity was underestimated; donors were largely white British and included more females. At study baseline, merely roughly 6 AZD1222 recipients were seropositive. Every sample of the repertoires postdated the peak T cell response.

Notes on this clone: Its antigen is not identified.

The chain links TRBV10-2 to TRBJ2-7; TRBD2 might be the D (5 bases). The material was peripheral blood, obtained on day 0 of AZD1222 vaccination. The receptor's source is an adult in good health. The CDR3 DNA is TGCGCCAGCAGTTTTATCGGAACGACTACGAGCCGCGAGCAGTACTTC. It encodes CASSFIGTTTSREQYF.